Included here is one T cell receptor beta chain sequence, with context. It has no known antigen specificity. No clone much larger than this one lies a single base away; base qualities are absent. The protocol used for the library was the immunoSEQ multiplex PCR assay. The study's own analysis went as follows. To diagnose cytomegalovirus status from the catalog of TCR beta chain sequences, a statistical classification framework was built. In its TCRdb copy, this immuneACCESS table keeps in-frame sequences only and misses some clones. Where compared with another copy, unresolved V genes explain less than half of these, and the others have no known cause. V, J and clone size derive from that table, while D and trimming were established from the DNA sequence. This sample comprises 60,000 to 90,000 clones, about 85% of them detected only once. Of the sample, around 3% is held by the ten largest clones.

Separate from the approximately 730-subject first cohort, the validation cohort of roughly 110 subjects was the group to which the donors belonged. This sample is part of a study of cytomegalovirus exposure and HLA in healthy donors (dated by TCRdb to about 2017). Study-level background: A later analysis indicated that the roughly 120 validation repertoires were generated on the platform also employed for the approximately 690 repertoires of the first cohort. To predict cytomegalovirus infection status, the study combined high-throughput TCR immunosequencing, statistical association of individual TCRs with disease status, and machine learning. The aim of the study was to test whether cataloging public T cell receptors could identify signatures of past pathogen exposure. In addition to the first cohort of hundreds of subjects, a separate validation cohort of approximately 130 different subjects was used. Paper-wide results and their limitations: Most TCR sequences were seen in very few donors, while some public TCRs were found in many individuals. Cytomegalovirus status was reported to be diagnosed by the classifier with high specificity and sensitivity in both the original and validation cohorts. In a later analysis, TCRs clustered in the first cohort were found to also tend to co-occur in the 110 or so validation repertoires, with around 94% of cluster scores above 0. According to the authors, the approach could potentially be generalized to other disease states and immunological phenotypes. The study gave a list of about 160 TCR beta chains associated with cytomegalovirus. A later analysis lacked HLA typing for the validation cohort, so it scored co-occurrence in that cohort across all 120 or so repertoires. A few of the identified cytomegalovirus-associated TCR beta chains were confirmed in vitro to be specific for cytomegalovirus antigens.

The germline V gene yields MDHEN for CDR1 and SYDVKM for CDR2. From V the trimming removes 6 bases and from J it removes 5 bases, while the gene matches leave 18 bases of the junction unaccounted for. From cysteine to phenylalanine, the CDR3 is 17 amino acids long. Only the CDR3 portion is preserved as DNA: 51 bases, with reading frame beginning at the first base. Specimen: PBMCs. The rearrangement combines TRBV28 with TRBJ2-5; TRBD1 lines up with 7 middle nucleotides. The origin of this receptor is a man aged 25-40 years in good health and CMV-seronegative. The nucleotide sequence is given as TGTGCCAGCAGGCGCATGCCCCCCTCGACAGGGTGGGAGACCCAGTACTTC. Protein translation: CASRRMPPSTGWETQYF.